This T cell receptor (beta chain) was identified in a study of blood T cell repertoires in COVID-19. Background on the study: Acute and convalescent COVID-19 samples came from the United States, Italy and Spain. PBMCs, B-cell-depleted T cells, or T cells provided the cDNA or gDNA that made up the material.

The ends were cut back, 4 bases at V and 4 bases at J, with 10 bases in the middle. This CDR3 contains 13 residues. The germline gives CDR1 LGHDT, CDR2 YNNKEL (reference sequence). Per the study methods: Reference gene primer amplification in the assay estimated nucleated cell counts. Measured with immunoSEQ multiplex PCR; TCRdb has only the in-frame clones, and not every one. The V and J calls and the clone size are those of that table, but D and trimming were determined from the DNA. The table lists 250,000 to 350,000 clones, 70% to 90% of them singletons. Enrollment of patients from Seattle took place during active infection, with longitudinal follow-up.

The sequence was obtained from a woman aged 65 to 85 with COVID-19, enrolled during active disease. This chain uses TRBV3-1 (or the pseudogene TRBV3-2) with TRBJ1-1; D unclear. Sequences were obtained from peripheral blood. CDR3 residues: CASSRKTGTEAFF. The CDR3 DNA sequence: TGTGCCAGCAGCCGTAAAACGGGCACTGAAGCTTTCTTT.